This TCR beta chain originates from a study of regulatory T cells in long-lasting Graves disease. Arm-PCR with iRepertoire HTBI primers amplified the CDR3 regions for these TCR beta libraries. TCRdb re-called the multiplex PCR reads through MiXCR, storing one row per CDR3 protein. Among some 410,000 distinct CDR3 sequences listed, about a sixth were seen once. Time point: newly diagnosed GD, antithyroid drugs for less than 3 months. Extracted RNA from PBMCs served as the source of the TCR library. Trimming removed 3 bases from V and 1 base from J, with 9 bases in between. The V gene's germline CDR1 is MNHNS and CDR2 SASEGT. The CDR3 sequence is 14 residues long. This sample was shared with a second study, whose subject was T cells in Graves' hyperthyroidism and ophthalmopathy.

The gene calls are TRBV6-1 and TRBJ1-1; maybe TRBD1 (6 bases). Sequenced here: peripheral blood mononuclear cells (PBMCs), sampled at new diagnosis, from a patient treated with antithyroid drugs. The clonotype originates from a woman aged 25 to 39 with Graves disease. The CDR3 spells CASSDGRGNTEAFF. For the CDR3, the DNA is TGTGCCAGCAGTGACGGCAGGGGGAACACTGAAGCTTTCTTT.